The clone carrying this T cell receptor (beta chain) has at least ten counts. Its target is not known. Graves' hyperthyroidism qualified as stable when ophthalmopathy did not progress within 18 months. Cells are PBMCs isolated from approximately 9.2 ml of fresh blood. V lost 4 bases, J lost 1 base, and 13 bases lay in between. CDR1 is GTSNPN, CDR2 SVGIG, per germline (reference sequence). This CDR3 contains 14 residues. This record comes from a study of T cells in Graves' hyperthyroidism and ophthalmopathy. Study-level results: Ophthalmopathy stood apart from stable hyperthyroidism in a 13 V-J model.

Amplified regions were TCR beta CDR3 sequences from RNA transcripts. The primer set for the first-round RT-PCR of the TCR CDR3 was HTBI. TCRdb redid the calling of the multiplex PCR reads with MiXCR, one entry per CDR3 protein. The sample records about 420,000 distinct CDR3 sequences, roughly 13% being singletons. The sequencing sample was made of blood. The rearrangement joins TRBV30 to TRBJ1-1; D gene ambiguous. This receptor was obtained from a woman in her late teens or twenties with Graves' hyperthyroidism. The CDR3 bases are TGTGCCTGGAATAAGGGATTCGGGAACACTGAAGCTTTCTTT. Protein sequence: CAWNKGFGNTEAFF.